This entry lists 31 T cell receptor beta chains sequenced from one sample in a study of blood T cell repertoires in COVID-19. Profiled with immunoSEQ multiplex PCR; TCRdb holds only in-frame clones, not every one. The data show 400,000 to 500,000 clones, roughly 84% seen once. The sample consisted of PBMCs or T cells enriched from blood (not recorded which). Every receptor here comes from a woman aged 18-29 years who had been exposed to COVID-19.

V usage is TRBV10-1 and J usage is TRBJ2-7, with a possible D match to TRBD2 (6 bases). The length of the CDR3 is 15 residues. Trimming took off 3 bases at V and 5 bases at J, with 17 bases between the two ends. Germline V gene sequence: CDR1 WNHNN, CDR2 SYGVQD (reference sequence). Written as DNA, the CDR3 is TGCGCCAGCAGTGATCGTGCGACTAGTCAGGACGAGCAGTACTTC. This codes for CASSDRATSQDEQYF.

The rearrangement links TRBV4-1 to TRBJ1-3; 9 bases map to TRBD1. Germline V gene sequence: CDR1 MGHRA, CDR2 YSYEKL. The V segment lost 2 bases and the J segment 4 bases; nucleotides outside the gene matches: 9. The CDR3 consists of 17 residues. CDR3 bases: TGCGCCAGCAGCCAAAATGCTAGGACAGGGGCCGGAAACACCATATATTTT. Its translation: CASSQNARTGAGNTIYF.

The J gene is TRBJ2-5, the V gene TRBV7-2; D uncertain. Trimming took 1 base from V and 5 from J, leaving 8 bases between them. The length of the CDR3 is 13 residues. Germline V gene data show CDR1 as SGHTA and CDR2 as FQGNSA. CDR3 DNA sequence: TGTGCCAGCAGCTTAGTGAGATCGGAGACCCAGTACTTC. Amino acid sequence: CASSLVRSETQYF.

J is TRBJ1-2 and V is TRBV28; TRBD1 is a possible D gene (6 bases). This CDR3 contains 14 residues. Germline V gene sequence: CDR1 MDHEN, CDR2 SYDVKM. Deletions cut 4 bases from V and 6 bases from J, with 15 bases between. The CDR3 nucleotides read TGTGCCAGCAGTTCCCCCACAGGGTGGGATGGCTACACCTTC. It codes for CASSSPTGWDGYTF.

The table lists this clone with a few counts. The chain is built from TRBV28 and TRBJ1-4; D unclear. This CDR3 spans 13 amino acids. CDR1 and CDR2 (germline): MDHEN, SYDVKM. The V end was cut by 1 base, the J end by 7 bases, with 7 bases between. In DNA form, the CDR3 reads TGTGCCAGCAGTTTATACAGTAGTGAAAAACTGTTTTTT. It yields the protein CASSLYSSEKLFF.

The CDR3 DNA reads as TGTGCCAGCAACAGGGGGGGGGCAGAGACCCAGTACTTC. This translates into CASNRGGAETQYF. V and J are TRBV7-2 and TRBJ2-5; TRBD1 is a possible D gene (8 bases). The ends were cut back, 7 bases at V and 4 bases at J, with 13 bases in the middle. CDR1 and CDR2 from the germline V gene are SGHTA and FQGNSA. This CDR3 is built from 13 residues.

The chain joins TRBV7-3 to TRBJ2-1; 8 bases are shared with TRBD2. Losses at the gene ends were 2 bases for V and 7 bases for J; bases not matched to a gene: 7. Germline V lookup: CDR1 SGHTA, CDR2 FQGTGA. The CDR3 length is 15 residues. CDR3 in DNA: TGTGCCAGCAGCTTATTACGGACTAGCTCGAATGAGCAGTTCTTC. It translates to CASSLLRTSSNEQFF.

This clone came up once. This rearrangement joins TRBV19 to TRBJ2-3; D not resolved. V gave up 6 bases and J gave up 10 bases, with 11 bases separating them. CDR1 LNHDA and CDR2 SQIVND come from the germline V gene (reference sequence). The CDR3 consists of 11 residues. The DNA of the CDR3 is TGTGCCAGTAGGTGGGCTTCGGCGCAGTATTTT. It encodes CASRWASAQYF. The whole variable domain, filled in from reference TRBV19 and TRBJ2-3, reads DGGITQSPKYLFRKEGQNVTLSCEQNLNHDAMYWYRQDPGQGLRLIYYSQIVNDFQKGDIAEGYSVSREKKESFPLTVTSAQKNPTAFYLCASRWASAQYFGPGTRLTVL.

V usage is TRBV4-2 and J usage is TRBJ2-7; 9 positions agree with TRBD2. Germline CDR1 LGHNA, CDR2 YNFKEQ. This CDR3 is built from 17 residues. Trimming took 0 bases from V and 4 from J; bases not matched to a gene: 10. The CDR3 is CASSQEGLAFGFYEQYF. The CDR3 DNA is TGTGCCAGCAGCCAAGAGGGACTAGCTTTCGGTTTTTACGAGCAGTACTTC.

This chain joins TRBV10-1 and TRBJ1-5; 8 bases map to TRBD1. V lost 7 bases and J lost 7; bases outside the gene matches: 9. The V gene's germline CDR1 is WNHNN and CDR2 SYGVQD (reference sequence). This CDR3 is built from 14 residues. This chain's CDR3 is CASNSDRGGQPQHF. CDR3 nucleotides: TGCGCCAGCAATTCAGACAGGGGCGGCCAGCCCCAGCATTTT.

This chain joins TRBV29-1 and TRBJ2-2; 9 bases fit TRBD2. The CDR3 runs 19 residues. Germline CDR1 reads SQVTM; CDR2 reads ANQGSEA. Losses at the gene ends were 0 bases for V and 4 bases for J; bases not matched to a gene: 15. The CDR3 loop reads CSVEDPAEGGGASTGELFF. In DNA form, the CDR3 reads TGCAGCGTTGAAGATCCGGCCGAAGGCGGGGGGGCAAGCACCGGGGAGCTGTTTTTT.

The gene calls are TRBV21-1 and TRBJ1-2; TRBD1 reflects the table's D call only, with no check against the DNA. TRBV21-1 is a recognized pseudogene. CDR3 length: 15 amino acids. CDR3 sequence (DNA): TGTGCCAGCAGCAATAGGGGGCAGATCGGATATGGCTACACCTTC. It encodes CASSNRGQIGYGYTF.

The chain carries TRBV29-1 and TRBJ1-1, with 8 positions matching TRBD1. Trimming cost V 4 bases and J 1 base; bases outside gene matches: 8. Germline CDR1 is SQVTM and CDR2 is ANQGSEA. The CDR3 is 15 amino acids. The CDR3 DNA sequence: TGCAGCGTTGTGACAGGGGCCACGTCGAACACTGAAGCTTTCTTT. It encodes CSVVTGATSNTEAFF.

This sequence joins TRBV4-2 and TRBJ2-1, with 14 bases matching TRBD2. This CDR3 is 18 amino acids long. The V and J ends lost 1 base and 9 bases, in that order; junction bases with no gene match: 11. Germline CDR1 reads LGHNA; CDR2 reads YNFKEQ. CDR3 in amino acids: CASSQGTGLAGGESEQFF. The CDR3 nucleotides are TGTGCCAGCAGCCAAGGAACCGGACTAGCGGGGGGTGAGAGTGAGCAGTTCTTC.

V gene TRBV4-1 combines with J gene TRBJ2-1; tentatively, D is TRBD2 (6 bases). Germline V gene data show CDR1 as MGHRA and CDR2 as YSYEKL. The CDR3 contains 14 residues. V was cut by 1 base and J by 7 bases, with 11 bases left in between. Here the CDR3 DNA reads TGCGCCAGCAGCCAAGTCGGGACTCGGAATGAGCAGTTCTTC. This encodes CASSQVGTRNEQFF.

The chain couples TRBV6-5 to TRBJ1-2, with unresolved D. Germline V gene sequence: CDR1 MNHEY, CDR2 SVGAGI. Trimming pared 6 bases from V and 0 bases from J, leaving 8 bases between. The CDR3 extends over 13 amino acids. DNA of the CDR3: TGTGCCAGCAGGGCAACAGCTAACTATGGCTACACCTTC. Its translation is CASRATANYGYTF.

The CDR3 DNA reads as TGTGCCAGCAGCTTCGGACTTGCTGGAAACACCATATATTTT. Translation: CASSFGLAGNTIYF. This chain uses TRBV7-2 with TRBJ1-3; D is undetermined. The CDR3 spans 14 residues. V was pared by 3 bases and J by 2 bases, with 8 bases between. CDR1 and CDR2 from the germline V gene are SGHTA and FQGNSA.

This clone was seen a single time. The chain joins TRBV10-2 to TRBJ1-6; D may be TRBD1 (5 bases). From germline, CDR1 is WSHSY and CDR2 SAAADI. This CDR3 has 14 amino acids. V lost 3 bases and J 10 bases, leaving 13 bases between the germline ends. For the CDR3, the DNA is TGCGCCAGCAGTGATCGGTCAGGGTTATCACCCCTCCACTTT. Its protein is CASSDRSGLSPLHF.

The genes are TRBV4-2 and TRBJ1-5, with 9 bases lining up with TRBD1. This CDR3 spans 18 amino acids. V lost 2 bases to trimming and J lost 0 bases; unmatched junction nucleotides: 8. Looked up from germline, CDR1 is LGHNA and CDR2 is YNFKEQ. The CDR3 reads CASSQPGQGRGSNQPQHF. In nucleotides, the CDR3 is TGTGCCAGCAGCCAACCCGGACAGGGGCGGGGTAGCAATCAGCCCCAGCATTTT.

This chain uses TRBV4-3 with TRBJ2-3; 9 bases map to TRBD1. CDR3 length: 19 amino acids. V lost 0 bases and J lost 0; bases outside the gene matches: 10. CDR1 LGHNA and CDR2 YSLEER come from the germline V gene. CDR3 protein: CASSQDLGQGLASTDTQYF. The CDR3 DNA follows: TGCGCCAGCAGCCAAGATTTGGGACAGGGACTTGCTAGCACAGATACGCAGTATTTT.

This sequence joins TRBV18 and TRBJ2-7; 7 bases match TRBD2. CDR1 and CDR2 (germline): KGHSH, LQKENI. The CDR3 sequence is 15 residues long. V lost 2 bases, J lost 3 bases, and 7 bases stayed unmatched. The CDR3 coding sequence is TGTGCCAGCTCACCATTGGCGGGAGCGATCTACGAGCAGTACTTC. This sequence encodes CASSPLAGAIYEQYF. The whole variable domain, remainder taken from reference TRBV18 and TRBJ2-7, is NAGVMQNPRHLVRRRGQEARLRCSPMKGHSHVYWYRQLPEEGLKFMVYLQKENIIDESGMPKERFSAEFPKEGPSILRIQQVVRGDSAAYFCASSPLAGAIYEQYFGPGTRLTVT.

The chain joins TRBV27 to TRBJ1-5; the match to TRBD1 covers 8 bases. The CDR3 is made up of 16 amino acids. V shed 5 bases and J 1 base; nucleotides not matched to a gene: 7. Germline CDR1 MNHEY, CDR2 SMNVEV (reference sequence). The CDR3 loop is CASSLGQGRSNQPQHF. DNA of the CDR3: TGTGCCAGCAGTCTAGGACAGGGTCGGAGCAATCAGCCCCAGCATTTT.

This chain links TRBV25-1 with TRBJ2-1, with D unresolved. The length of the CDR3 is 16 residues. Germline CDR1 and CDR2: MGHDK and SYGVNS. V shed 8 bases and J shed 1 base, with 18 bases lying between them. The CDR3 spells CASEQPEQGSYNEQFF. The CDR3, as DNA: TGTGCCAGCGAACAGCCCGAACAAGGTTCCTACAATGAGCAGTTCTTC. The whole variable domain, filled in from reference TRBV25-1 and TRBJ2-1, reads EADIYQTPRYLVIGTGKKITLECSQTMGHDKMYWYQQDPGMELHLIHYSYGVNSTEKGDLSSESTVSRIRTEHFPLTLESARPSHTSQYLCASEQPEQGSYNEQFFGPGTRLTVL.

The V call is TRBV4-2, the J call TRBJ2-7; 8 bases match TRBD1. The CDR3 covers 13 residues. Losses at the gene ends were 3 bases for V and 6 bases for J; bases not matched to a gene: 4. The germline CDR1 and CDR2 sequences are LGHNA and YNFKEQ. CDR3 loop: CASSHPTGAEQYF. The CDR3 DNA reads as TGTGCCAGCAGCCACCCGACAGGGGCCGAGCAGTACTTC.

The chain combines TRBV21-1 with TRBJ2-1; the table calls TRBD2, which could not be checked here. TRBV21-1 is an annotated pseudogene. The CDR3 is made up of 18 amino acids. CDR3 region: CASSKIEPSGSSYNEQFF. The CDR3 coding sequence is TGTGCCAGCAGCAAAATCGAGCCTAGCGGGAGTTCCTACAATGAGCAGTTCTTC.

This clone was observed a handful of times. The J gene is TRBJ2-1, the V gene TRBV6-1; 11 bases are shared with TRBD2. The CDR3 runs to 16 residues. V shed 4 bases and J 7 bases; nucleotides not matched to a gene: 9. Germline loops: CDR1 MNHNS, CDR2 SASEGT. As DNA, the CDR3 is TGTGCCAGCAGTGGGCCAATAGCGGGAGGGCCGAATGAGCAGTTCTTC. This sequence encodes CASSGPIAGGPNEQFF.

J is TRBJ2-3 and V is TRBV6-1; TRBD2 agrees at 11 bases. The germline V gene has CDR1 MNHNS and CDR2 SASEGT. The V segment lost 5 bases and the J segment 4 bases; nucleotides outside the gene matches: 5. CDR3 length equals 15 residues. The CDR3 protein is CASSLLAGGSDTQYF. The DNA for the CDR3 is TGTGCCAGCAGTTTGCTAGCGGGAGGCTCAGATACGCAGTATTTT.

The CDR3 sequence: CASSLVAGLSYEQYF. CDR3 in DNA: TGTGCCAGCAGCTTAGTAGCGGGGCTCTCCTACGAGCAGTACTTC. The gene calls are TRBV13 and TRBJ2-7; TRBD2 agrees at 8 bases. V gave up 1 base and J gave up 0 bases; unmatched junction bases: 2. The CDR3 loop spans 15 amino acids. Germline values: CDR1 PRHDT, CDR2 FYEKMQ (reference sequence).

The V gene is TRBV7-9, the J gene TRBJ2-1; a weak D match, TRBD1 (5 bases). Germline V gene sequence: CDR1 SEHNR, CDR2 FQNEAQ (reference sequence). V lost 3 bases and J 2 bases, leaving 8 bases between the germline ends. This CDR3 is 14 amino acids long. The CDR3 spells CASSLQGTYNEQFF. In DNA form, the CDR3 reads TGTGCCAGCAGCTTGCAGGGCACCTACAATGAGCAGTTCTTC. The full variable domain, with the rest looked up from reference TRBV7-9 and TRBJ2-1, is DTGVSQNPRHKITKRGQNVTFRCDPISEHNRLYWYRQTLGQGPEFLTYFQNEAQLEKSRLLSDRFSAERPKGSFSTLEIQRTEQGDSAMYLCASSLQGTYNEQFFGPGTRLTVL.

The genes are TRBV7-9 and TRBJ2-2; the D gene is possibly TRBD1 (5 bases). From germline, CDR1 is SEHNR and CDR2 FQNEAQ (reference sequence). There are 13 residues in the CDR3. V was pared by 9 bases and J by 1 base, with 9 bases between. The CDR3: CARTQGNTGELFF. The DNA for the CDR3 is TGTGCCAGGACGCAGGGGAACACCGGGGAGCTGTTTTTT.

V usage is TRBV27 and J usage is TRBJ1-2, with D unclear. The V end was cut by 2 bases, the J end by 7 bases, with 11 bases between. Germline V gene data show CDR1 as MNHEY and CDR2 as SMNVEV (reference sequence). The CDR3 sequence is 13 residues long. The CDR3 reads CASSLGGFVGYTF. The CDR3 bases are TGTGCCAGCAGTTTAGGCGGGTTCGTTGGCTACACCTTC.